Detailed here is one TCR beta chain. The data were taken from a study of blood T cell repertoires in COVID-19. The overall study: Both acute and convalescent COVID-19 samples were obtained from the United States, Italy and Spain. PBMCs, B-cell-depleted T cells, or T cells provided the cDNA or gDNA that made up the material.

The germline V and J ends were trimmed by 3 bases and 5 bases, with 10 bases remaining between them. Germline V CDR1 and CDR2: LNHDA, SQIVND (reference sequence). The CDR3 spans 14 residues. Per the authors' pipeline: Scientists estimated how many nucleated cells there were by amplifying reference gene primers. Only in-frame clones appear in the TCRdb table, and some are missing; sequencing was by immunoSEQ multiplex PCR. That table furnishes V, J and clone size, whereas the DNA furnished D and trimming. The table records about 170,000 clones, about four fifths of them present only once. The TCR originated in a woman older than 75 with acute or convalescent COVID-19. The sample comprised peripheral blood. The chain is built from TRBV19 and TRBJ1-4; weak D call: TRBD1 (5 bases). The CDR3 sequence is CASSIQGPNEKLFF. The CDR3 DNA is TGTGCCAGTAGTATTCAGGGCCCAAATGAAAAACTGTTTTTT.